The clone carrying this T cell receptor (beta chain) has ten or more counts. The target antigen is unknown. Patients having uncontrolled infection, another autoimmune disease, pregnancy or lactation were not included. Amplification targeted TCR beta CDR3 regions from RNA transcripts. A set of HTBI primers served as the primers for a first-round RT-PCR of the TCR CDR3. Using its own MiXCR run on the multiplex PCR reads, TCRdb lists one record per CDR3 protein. Of a few hundred thousand distinct CDR3 sequences listed, about 18% were seen once; the top ten hold roughly 44%. Trimming took off 4 bases at V and 6 bases at J, with 11 bases between the two ends. This CDR3 is 13 amino acids long. Germline CDR1 SGHRS, CDR2 YFSETQ. The sample comes from a study of T cells in Graves' hyperthyroidism and ophthalmopathy. In the study overall: The blood sample was taken at first diagnosis, before treatment began. Study-level findings and limits: A 13 V-J model separated ophthalmopathy from stable hyperthyroidism.

The sequence was collected from a man aged 40-55 years with Graves' hyperthyroidism. This sequence joins TRBV5-1 and TRBJ2-1, with D possibly TRBD2 on 5 matching bases. Specimen: blood. In nucleotides, the CDR3 is TGCGCCAGCAGCACCGGGATGGGCAATGAGCAGTTCTTC. Protein: CASSTGMGNEQFF.